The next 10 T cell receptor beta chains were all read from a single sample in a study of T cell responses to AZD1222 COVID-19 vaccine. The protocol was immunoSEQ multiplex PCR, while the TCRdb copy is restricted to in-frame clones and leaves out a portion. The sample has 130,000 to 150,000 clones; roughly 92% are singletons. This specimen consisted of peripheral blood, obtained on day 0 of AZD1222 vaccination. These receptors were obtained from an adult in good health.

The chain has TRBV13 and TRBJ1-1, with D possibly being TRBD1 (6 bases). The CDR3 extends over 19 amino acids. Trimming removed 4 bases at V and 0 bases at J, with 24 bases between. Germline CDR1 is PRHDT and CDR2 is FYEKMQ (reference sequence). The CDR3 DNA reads TGTGCCAGCAGCTCCCTAAGAACCCATGGGCGGGACATGAACACTGAAGCTTTCTTT. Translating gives CASSSLRTHGRDMNTEAFF.

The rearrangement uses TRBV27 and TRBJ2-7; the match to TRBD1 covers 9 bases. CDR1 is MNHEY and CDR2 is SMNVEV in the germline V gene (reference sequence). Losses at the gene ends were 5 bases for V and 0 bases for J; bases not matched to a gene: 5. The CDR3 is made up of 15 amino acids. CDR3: CASSGDRAYSYEQYF. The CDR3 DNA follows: TGTGCCAGCAGTGGGGACAGGGCCTACTCCTACGAGCAGTACTTC.

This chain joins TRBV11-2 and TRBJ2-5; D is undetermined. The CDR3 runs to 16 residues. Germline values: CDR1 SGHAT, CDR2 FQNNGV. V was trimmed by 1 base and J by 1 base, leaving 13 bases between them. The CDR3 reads CASSLVLRSFQETQYF. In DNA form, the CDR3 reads TGTGCCAGCAGCTTAGTTTTACGTAGCTTCCAAGAGACCCAGTACTTC.

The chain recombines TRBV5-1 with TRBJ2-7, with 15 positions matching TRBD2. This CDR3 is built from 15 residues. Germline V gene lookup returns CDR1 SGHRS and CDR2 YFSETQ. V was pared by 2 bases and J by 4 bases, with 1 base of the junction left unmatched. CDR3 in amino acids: CASSFGTSGRYEQYF. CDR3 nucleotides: TGCGCCAGCAGCTTCGGGACTAGCGGGAGGTACGAGCAGTACTTC.

CDR3 bases: TGTGCCAGCAGTTTACGGACAGGGGGAGGGAGCTATGGCTACACCTTC. This gives the protein CASSLRTGGGSYGYTF. This rearrangement joins TRBV27 to TRBJ1-2; the match to TRBD1 covers 10 bases. Germline CDR1 MNHEY, CDR2 SMNVEV (reference sequence). This CDR3 has 16 amino acids. With 2 bases clipped from V and 4 bases from J, the junction kept 7 bases outside the gene matches.

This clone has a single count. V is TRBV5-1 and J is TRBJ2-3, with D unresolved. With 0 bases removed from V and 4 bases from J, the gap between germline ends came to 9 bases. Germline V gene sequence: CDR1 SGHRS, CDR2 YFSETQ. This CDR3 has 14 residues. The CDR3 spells CASSLGMSPDTQYF. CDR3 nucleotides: TGCGCCAGCAGCTTGGGAATGAGCCCAGATACGCAGTATTTT. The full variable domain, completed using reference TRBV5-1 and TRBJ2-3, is KAGVTQTPRYLIKTRGQQVTLSCSPISGHRSVSWYQQTPGQGLQFLFEYFSETQRNKGNFPGRFSGRQFSNSRSEMNVSTLELGDSALYLCASSLGMSPDTQYFGPGTRLTVL.

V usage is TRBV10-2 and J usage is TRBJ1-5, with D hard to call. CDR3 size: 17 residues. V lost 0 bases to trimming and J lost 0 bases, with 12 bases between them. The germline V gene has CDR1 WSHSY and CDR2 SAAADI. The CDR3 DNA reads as TGCGCCAGCAGTGAGTCTAAGGAAGATTATAGCAATCAGCCCCAGCATTTT. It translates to CASSESKEDYSNQPQHF.

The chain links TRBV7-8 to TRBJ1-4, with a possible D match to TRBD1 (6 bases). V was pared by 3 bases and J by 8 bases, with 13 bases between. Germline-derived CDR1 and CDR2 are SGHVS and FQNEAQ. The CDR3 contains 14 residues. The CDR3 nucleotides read TGTGCCAGCAGCTTGCACAGGGACGGGGAAAAACTGTTTTTT. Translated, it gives CASSLHRDGEKLFF. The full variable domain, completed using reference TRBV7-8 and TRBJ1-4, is GAGVSQSPRYKVAKRGQDVALRCDPISGHVSLFWYQQALGQGPEFLTYFQNEAQLDKSGLPSDRFFAERPEGSVSTLKIQRTQQEDSAVYLCASSLHRDGEKLFFGSGTQLSVL.

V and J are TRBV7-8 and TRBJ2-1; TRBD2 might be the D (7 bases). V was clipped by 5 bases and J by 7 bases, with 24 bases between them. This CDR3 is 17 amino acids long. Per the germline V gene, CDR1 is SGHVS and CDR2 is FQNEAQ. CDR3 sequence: CASSEGGGGPSRNEQFF. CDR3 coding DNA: TGTGCCAGCAGCGAAGGGGGGGGAGGACCAAGTAGGAATGAGCAGTTCTTC.

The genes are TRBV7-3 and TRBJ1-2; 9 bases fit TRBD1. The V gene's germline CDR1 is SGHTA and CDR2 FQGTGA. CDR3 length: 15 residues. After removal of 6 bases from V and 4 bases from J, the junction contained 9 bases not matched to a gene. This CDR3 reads CASSPGQGFFYGYTF. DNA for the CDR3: TGTGCCAGCAGTCCGGGACAGGGATTCTTCTATGGCTACACCTTC.